This T cell receptor beta chain derives from a study of beta chain features in type 1 diabetes. Overall study results and limits: VDJ junctions from type 1 diabetes patients carried fewer insertions and larger deletions.

Every isolated RNA sample was fully reverse transcribed, so sequencing captured expressed TCRB transcripts. Method: immunoSEQ multiplex PCR; TCRdb's copy keeps in-frame clones and lacks some. Of fewer than 900,000 clones listed, 15% to 20% are singletons. Germline CDR1 SGHVS, CDR2 FQNEAQ. With 5 bases removed from V and 0 bases from J, the gap between germline ends came to 3 bases. There are 12 residues in the CDR3. This clone was found a few times. The antigen remains undetermined. The authors sorted CD4+ naive, central memory, regulatory and stem cell-like memory cells via CD45RO/CCR7/CD25/CD127/CD95/CD27.

This sequence originates from a woman aged 18-35 years in good health. The source material was naive CD4+ T cells from blood. This chain connects TRBV7-8 to TRBJ2-3, with D uncertain. CDR3 residues: CASSASTDTQYF. The CDR3 nucleotides read TGTGCCAGCAGCGCAAGCACAGATACGCAGTATTTT.